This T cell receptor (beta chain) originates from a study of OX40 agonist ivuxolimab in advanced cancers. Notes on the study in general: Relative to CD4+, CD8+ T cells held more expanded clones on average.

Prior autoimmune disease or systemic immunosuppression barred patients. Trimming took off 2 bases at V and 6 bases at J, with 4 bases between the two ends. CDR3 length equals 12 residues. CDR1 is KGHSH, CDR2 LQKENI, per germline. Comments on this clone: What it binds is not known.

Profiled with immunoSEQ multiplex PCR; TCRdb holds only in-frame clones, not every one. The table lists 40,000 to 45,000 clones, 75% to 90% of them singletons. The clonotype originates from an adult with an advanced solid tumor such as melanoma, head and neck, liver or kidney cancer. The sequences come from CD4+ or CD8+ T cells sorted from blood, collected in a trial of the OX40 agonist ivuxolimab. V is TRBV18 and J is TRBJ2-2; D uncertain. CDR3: CASSPGSGELFF. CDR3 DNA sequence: TGTGCCAGCTCACCAGGGTCCGGGGAGCTGTTTTTT.